These 26 T cell receptor beta chains share one sample of origin, sequenced in a study of cytomegalovirus exposure and HLA in healthy donors. It was with 60 Vbeta and 13 Jbeta primers that the PCR ran. Repertoires were generated with immunoSEQ multiplex PCR, while TCRdb's copy carries only in-frame clones and drops some. The table includes a few hundred thousand clones, around 79% detected once. Sequenced input: PBMCs. Every receptor here comes from a girl aged 2 to 9 in good health and CMV-seronegative.

This chain uses TRBV5-6 with TRBJ2-1; 7 bases align to TRBD2. Trimming took 2 bases from V and 6 from J; bases not matched to a gene: 8. The CDR3 extends over 15 amino acids. Looked up from germline, CDR1 is SGHDT and CDR2 is YYEEEE. CDR3 coding DNA: TGTGCCAGCAGCTTTTCGGCTAGCGGACCCAATGAGCAGTTCTTC. Translation: CASSFSASGPNEQFF. Full variable domain (rest looked up from reference TRBV5-6 and TRBJ2-1): DAGVTQSPTHLIKTRGQQVTLRCSPKSGHDTVSWYQQALGQGPQFIFQYYEEEERQRGNFPDRFSGHQFPNYSSELNVNALLLGDSALYLCASSFSASGPNEQFFGPGTRLTVL.

This clone was detected only a few times. The chain uses TRBV5-3 and TRBJ2-7, with TRBD2 identical over 7 bases. TRBV5-3 is reported as an ORF; its role is uncertain. This CDR3 comprises 13 residues. V lost 6 bases to trimming and J lost 5 bases; unmatched junction nucleotides: 8. For the CDR3, the DNA is TGTGCCAGAATTAAACGGGACTATAACGAGCAGTACTTC. Residues: CARIKRDYNEQYF.

This CDR3 reads CASSWEDTLLSGANVLTF. The CDR3 nucleotides are TGTGCCAGCAGCTGGGAGGACACGCTCCTCTCTGGGGCCAACGTCCTGACTTTC. This chain joins TRBV5-5 and TRBJ2-6, with a possible D match to TRBD2 (6 bases). The CDR3 extends over 18 amino acids. From germline, CDR1 is SGHKS and CDR2 YYEKEE (reference sequence). V was trimmed by 3 bases and J by 0 bases, leaving 16 bases between them.

The chain links TRBV18 to TRBJ1-6; D call uncertain. V was pared by 3 bases and J by 7 bases, with 13 bases between. The CDR3 contains 15 residues. Per the germline V gene, CDR1 is KGHSH and CDR2 is LQKENI. CDR3 coding DNA: TGTGCCAGCTCACCGAGAGCGGTTGGGAATTCACCCCTCCACTTT. This gives the protein CASSPRAVGNSPLHF.

The chain employs TRBV9 and TRBJ2-7; tentative D call: TRBD2 (6 bases). CDR1 SGDLS and CDR2 YYNGEE come from the germline V gene. CDR3 length: 16 residues. With 2 bases removed from V and 2 bases from J, the gap between germline ends came to 17 bases. The CDR3 nucleotides read TGTGCCAGCAGCGTTGGTCTTGGAGGGGATCCCTACGAGCAGTACTTC. Protein: CASSVGLGGDPYEQYF.

V and J are TRBV7-9 and TRBJ2-1; D gene ambiguous. The germline CDR1 and CDR2 sequences are SEHNR and FQNEAQ (reference sequence). V lost 1 base to trimming and J lost 4 bases, with 11 bases between them. CDR3 length equals 15 residues. The CDR3 nucleotides read TGTGCCAGCAGCTTAGGCCGGAGAAGATACAATGAGCAGTTCTTC. Its translation: CASSLGRRRYNEQFF.

This clone was counted only a few times. CDR3 nucleotide sequence: TGTGCCAGCAGCTCCGGGGGAGCGGGAGGAAAGAGCTCCTACGAGCAGTACTTC. As protein: CASSSGGAGGKSSYEQYF. The chain combines TRBV5-4 with TRBJ2-5, with TRBD2 identical over 9 bases. The DNA end is more similar to TRBJ2-7, so the J call may be wrong. Germline lookup yields CDR1 SGHNT and CDR2 YYREEE (reference sequence). The CDR3 extends over 18 amino acids.

This clone was observed a single time. This chain connects TRBV10-1 to TRBJ1-6, with D unclear. This CDR3 region has 11 residues. V was shortened by 3 bases and J by 14 bases, with 8 bases between the two germline ends. Germline CDR1 and CDR2: WNHNN and SYGVQD (reference sequence). CDR3 in amino acids: CASSDGLSLHF. The CDR3 region has the DNA TGCGCCAGCAGTGATGGCTTATCCCTCCACTTT.

J is TRBJ2-2 and V is TRBV5-1; 9 bases match TRBD2. Germline assignment: CDR1 SGHRS and CDR2 YFSETQ. J lost 6 bases, V lost 5 bases, and 8 bases had no gene match. The CDR3 extends over 15 amino acids. The CDR3 loop reads CASSLAGELAGELFF. The CDR3 DNA is TGCGCCAGCAGTTTAGCGGGAGAGCTGGCCGGGGAGCTGTTTTTT.

The chain's CDR3 is CASAIDYEQYF. The DNA of the CDR3 is TGCGCCAGCGCGATTGACTACGAGCAGTACTTC. The rearrangement links TRBV5-1 to TRBJ2-7; D call uncertain. Trimming removed 7 bases at V and 3 bases at J, with 8 bases between. CDR1 is SGHRS, CDR2 YFSETQ, per germline. The CDR3 covers 11 residues.

Remarks on this clone: Other DNA sequences within the sample encode an identical CDR3. The CDR3 DNA reads as TGTGCCAGCAGTGGGGACAGGGGGTCCTACAATGAGCAGTTCTTC. Its translation: CASSGDRGSYNEQFF. V gene TRBV2 combines with J gene TRBJ2-1; 11 positions match TRBD1. The V gene end was trimmed by 4 bases and the J gene end by 1 base; junction bases not matched to a gene: 0. CDR1 is SNHLY, CDR2 FYNNEI, per germline. The CDR3 has 15 residues.

The chain couples TRBV6-4 to TRBJ1-3; perhaps TRBD1 as D (5 bases). The CDR3 extends over 14 amino acids. The V end was cut by 6 bases, the J end by 4 bases, with 13 bases between. The germline V gene encodes CDR1 MRHNA and CDR2 SNTAGT. For the CDR3, the DNA is TGTGCCAGCAGGAACAGGCGGCCCGGAAACACCATATATTTT. This codes for CASRNRRPGNTIYF.

This clone was counted only a few times. The chain carries TRBV6-5 and TRBJ2-2; 7 bases are a match to TRBD2. CDR1 MNHEY and CDR2 SVGAGI come from the germline V gene. The CDR3 loop spans 15 amino acids. Trimming removed 2 bases from V and 1 base from J; junction bases left unmatched: 1. CDR3 sequence reads: CASSYGGGNTGELFF. DNA of the CDR3: TGTGCCAGCAGTTACGGGGGGGGGAACACCGGGGAGCTGTTTTTT.

The genes are TRBV19 and TRBJ1-1, with 9 bases that match TRBD1. V shed 3 bases, J shed 10 bases, and the junction held 9 bases outside the gene matches. Germline V gives CDR1 LNHDA, CDR2 SQIVND (reference sequence). The CDR3 is 14 amino acids. In DNA form, the CDR3 reads TGTGCCAGTAGTATCCGGGACAGGGCATCCGTAGCTTTCTTT. Translated: CASSIRDRASVAFF.

This chain links TRBV11-2 with TRBJ2-7, with 10 nucleotides matching TRBD2. Germline CDR1 and CDR2: SGHAT and FQNNGV. The V gene end was trimmed by 4 bases and the J gene end by 3 bases; junction bases not matched to a gene: 12. The CDR3 contains 17 residues. CDR3 bases: TGTGCCAGCAGCTGGGGAATAGCGGGGGGTCTCATCTACGAGCAGTACTTC. Its protein product is CASSWGIAGGLIYEQYF.

The chain joins TRBV4-1 to TRBJ1-2; possible D gene TRBD1, 6 bases. Per the germline V gene, CDR1 is MGHRA and CDR2 is YSYEKL. Trimming removed 1 base from V and 1 base from J, with 10 bases in between. The CDR3 totals 15 residues. In DNA, the CDR3 is TGCGCCAGCAGCCAAGGGGACAACCTTAACTATGGCTACACCTTC. Translated, it gives CASSQGDNLNYGYTF.

V and J are TRBV19 and TRBJ2-3; 7 bases are shared with TRBD2. Germline lookup yields CDR1 LNHDA and CDR2 SQIVND (reference sequence). V was pared by 3 bases and J by 6 bases, with 3 bases of the junction left unmatched. There are 13 residues in the CDR3. The CDR3 loop is CASSMGRVDTQYF. Written as DNA, the CDR3 is TGTGCCAGTAGTATGGGGAGGGTCGATACGCAGTATTTT.

The rearrangement uses TRBV4-1 and TRBJ2-1; the match to TRBD2 covers 16 bases. Per the germline V gene, CDR1 is MGHRA and CDR2 is YSYEKL. There are 17 residues in the CDR3. With V trimmed by 4 bases and J by 2 bases, 2 bases remained unmatched. Here the CDR3 DNA reads TGCGCCAGCAGCCTCGGGACTAGCGGGGGGGCCTACAATGAGCAGTTCTTC. It translates to CASSLGTSGGAYNEQFF.

This clone has just a few counts. This chain connects TRBV6-9 to TRBJ2-2; TRBD2 might be the D (6 bases). V lost 0 bases to trimming and J lost 1 base, with 9 bases between them. This CDR3 is 16 amino acids long. Germline values: CDR1 MNHGY, CDR2 SVAAGI. The CDR3 DNA reads as TGTGCCAGCAGTTATTCGGGGGGACTGAACACCGGGGAGCTGTTTTTT. Its protein product is CASSYSGGLNTGELFF.

The chain combines TRBV2 with TRBJ2-1; 8 bases agree with TRBD1. CDR1 is SNHLY, CDR2 FYNNEI, per germline. Losses at the gene ends were 7 bases for V and 9 bases for J; bases not matched to a gene: 11. The CDR3 totals 14 residues. The CDR3 DNA reads as TGTGCCAGCAAATTTACAGGGGGGTCCGCTGAGCAGTTCTTC. The encoded protein is CASKFTGGSAEQFF.

The V gene is TRBV30, the J gene TRBJ2-7; D not resolved. CDR3 length: 12 residues. The ends were cut back, 4 bases at V and 5 bases at J, with 12 bases in the middle. Germline CDR1 reads GTSNPN; CDR2 reads SVGIG (reference sequence). The DNA for the CDR3 is TGTGCCTGGACATCAGGTATCCACGAGCAGTACTTC. As protein: CAWTSGIHEQYF. Combining the CDR3 with reference TRBV30 and TRBJ2-7 gives the whole variable domain SQTIHQWPATLVQPVGSPLSLECTVEGTSNPNLYWYRQAAGRGLQLLFYSVGIGQISSEVPQNLSASRPQDRQFILSSKKLLLSDSGFYLCAWTSGIHEQYFGPGTRLTVT.

This rearrangement joins TRBV30 to TRBJ2-2, with a weak D call TRBD2 (7 bases). Germline CDR1 reads GTSNPN; CDR2 reads SVGIG (reference sequence). The V gene lost 0 bases and the J gene lost 7 bases, with 21 bases spanning the gap. The CDR3 sequence is 17 residues long. The CDR3 reads CAWSVPTGRGEFGELFF. CDR3 DNA sequence: TGTGCCTGGAGTGTACCGACAGGACGGGGGGAATTCGGGGAGCTGTTTTTT.

The chain has TRBV30 and TRBJ2-1, with a weak D call TRBD2 (6 bases). CDR3 length: 13 residues. The germline V gene has CDR1 GTSNPN and CDR2 SVGIG (reference sequence). Deletions cut 2 bases from V and 9 bases from J, with 14 bases between. The CDR3 nucleotides read TGTGCCTGGAGTAAACTAGCTGCCGTTGAGCAGTTCTTC. Residues: CAWSKLAAVEQFF.

The V gene is TRBV11-2, the J gene TRBJ2-3, with D perhaps matching TRBD2 (5 bases). V lost 1 base and J lost 3, with 8 bases in between. The length of the CDR3 is 14 residues. CDR1 is SGHAT, CDR2 FQNNGV, per germline. The CDR3 is CASSLVRGTDTQYF. CDR3 nucleotides: TGTGCCAGCAGCTTAGTTCGGGGTACAGATACGCAGTATTTT. Using reference TRBV11-2 and TRBJ2-3 for the parts outside the CDR3, the full variable domain is EAGVAQSPRYKIIEKRQSVAFWCNPISGHATLYWYQQILGQGPKLLIQFQNNGVVDDSQLPKDRFSAERLKGVDSTLKIQPAKLEDSAVYLCASSLVRGTDTQYFGPGTRLTVL.

This clone showed up just a few times. The chain employs TRBV9 and TRBJ2-7, with 10 bases fitting TRBD2. The CDR3 is 15 amino acids. J was trimmed by 3 bases and V by 4 bases; bases with no gene match: 7. Germline V gene data show CDR1 as SGDLS and CDR2 as YYNGEE. The CDR3 protein is CASSLNSGGLYEQYF. The CDR3 DNA sequence: TGTGCCAGCAGCCTTAATAGCGGGGGGCTCTACGAGCAGTACTTC.

The rearrangement links TRBV2 to TRBJ1-2, with TRBD1 matching 7 bases. Trimming took 7 bases from V and 5 from J; bases not matched to a gene: 4. The germline gives CDR1 SNHLY, CDR2 FYNNEI. The CDR3 runs 12 residues. The CDR3 region has the DNA TGTGCCAGCATAGGGACAGAATATGGCTACACCTTC. Protein: CASIGTEYGYTF.